This T cell receptor beta chain was identified during a study of Ad26.COV2.S vaccination and SARS-CoV-2 variants. Study as a whole: It was the COV1001 Ad26.COV2.S trial arm that included the donor.

In germline, CDR1 is SGHAT, CDR2 FQNNGV. V was shortened by 5 bases and J by 5 bases, with 11 bases between the two germline ends. This CDR3 region has 13 residues. Profiling relied on immunoSEQ multiplex PCR, and the TCRdb table lists in-frame clones only, not all of them. The sample shows 380,000 or so clones, 75% to 90% of them seen only once. Study-level findings and limits: Relative to placebo recipients, vaccine recipients exhibited elevated spike-specific TCR breadth. Quantification of TCR breadth and depth may have yielded underestimates of total T cell responses.

Noted treatment: some 20 received Ad26.COV2.S at low or high dose, single or two shots; several received placebo; per-sample allocation not given. After the first vaccine or placebo injection, samples were drawn on day 63. An adult of 18-55 years in Boston served as donor. As regards this clone: No antigen is known for it.

The gene calls are TRBV11-2 and TRBJ2-3; possibly TRBD1 for D (5 bases). This TCR derives from a person aged 18 to 65 who received the Ad26.COV2.S COVID-19 vaccine or a placebo. This specimen was peripheral blood, taken in a trial of Ad26.COV2.S vaccine versus placebo. CDR3 amino acids: CASSKGVVDTQYF. CDR3 nucleotides: TGTGCCAGCAGCAAAGGGGTGGTAGATACGCAGTATTTT.